The 3 T cell receptor beta chains listed next were all sequenced from one sample in a study of blood T cells in healthy people across ages. Next came a second PCR, run for roughly 7 to 12 cycles, which used a sample-barcoded 5' primer along with a J-beta primer mix. TCRdb processed the 5' RACE reads anew with MiXCR; each CDR3 protein has one entry. The table has around 790,000 distinct CDR3 sequences, roughly 44% seen once. Sample: blood. The receptor set was obtained from a man in his fifties or sixties in good health.

This clonotype was counted only a few times. The chain carries TRBV12-3 or TRBV12-4 and TRBJ2-7; perhaps TRBD1 as D (6 bases). The germline V and J ends were trimmed by 3 bases and 3 bases, with 15 bases remaining between them. The CDR3 is 15 residues long. The CDR3 loop reads CASSFGRGSGYEQYF. DNA of the CDR3: TGTGCCAGCAGTTTCGGCAGGGGTTCGGGCTACGAGCAGTACTTC.

This clonotype was detected a few times. The V gene is TRBV4-2, the J gene TRBJ1-3; possible D gene TRBD1, 6 bases. The CDR3 extends over 16 amino acids. Looked up from germline, CDR1 is LGHNA and CDR2 is YNFKEQ. V was cut by 0 bases and J by 11 bases, with 20 bases left in between. The CDR3 is CASSQEDSLLVKAIYF. The CDR3 region has the DNA TGTGCCAGCAGCCAAGAGGACAGCCTTTTAGTTAAAGCCATATATTTT.

This clonotype was seen a few times. The rearrangement links TRBV6-2 or TRBV6-3 to TRBJ2-5; D may be TRBD1 or TRBD2 (5 bases each). Deletions cut 5 bases from V and 11 bases from J, with 24 bases between. The V gene's germline CDR1 is MNHEY and CDR2 SVGEGT. The CDR3 totals 15 residues. This chain's CDR3 is CASSDPGPGLYEQYF. CDR3 nucleotides: TGTGCCAGCAGTGATCCGGGACCTGGCCTATATGAGCAGTACTTC.